This T cell receptor beta chain was sequenced during a study of T-cell memory formation after mild COVID-19. About the research overall: Largely donor-specific TCR clusters were found. Overall study findings and caveats: The appearance of some responding clones in pre-infection memory suggested that cross-reactive memory joined. Among clones contracting day 15 to 85, CD4/CD8 was balanced, whereas later expanders leaned CD4+.

Concerning this clonotype: Its cognate antigen is unknown.

CDR1 and CDR2 from the germline V gene are SGHNT and YYREEE (reference sequence). The V and J ends lost 5 bases and 2 bases respectively, with 5 bases between them. The CDR3 contains 13 residues. cDNA libraries for TCR alpha and TCR beta, carrying sample barcodes and UMIs, came from 5'RACE with constant-segment primers. TCRdb redid the calling of the 5' RACE reads with MiXCR, one entry per CDR3 protein. The sample holds 450,000 to 650,000 distinct CDR3 sequences; roughly 22% are singletons and the top ten take around 12%. The sequence derives from an adult woman who had mild COVID-19 (a few samples of this study predate the infection). Cell type and time point are not known. Source material: PBMCs or a T cell subset sorted from them (not recorded which). The chain links TRBV5-4 to TRBJ2-6; D ambiguous. The CDR3 DNA reads as TGTGCCAGCAGGGCGGCTGGGGCCAACGTCCTGACTTTC. It is translated as CASRAAGANVLTF.